This entry features one TCR beta chain sequence. This sample stems from a study of blood T cell repertoires in COVID-19. Study details: Samples representing acute and convalescent COVID-19 were sourced from the United States, Italy and Spain.

This CDR3 region has 19 residues. The germline CDR1 and CDR2 sequences are SGHTA and FQGNSA. Trimming cost V 5 bases and J 0 bases; bases outside gene matches: 12. This table comes from immunoSEQ multiplex PCR, and its TCRdb copy is limited to in-frame clones, with some not included. This sample has fewer than 400,000 clones, with just under 90% found just once. The sequence was obtained from a woman between 50 and 59 years old who had recovered from COVID-19. Specimen: PBMCs or T cells enriched from blood (not recorded which). This chain connects TRBV7-2 to TRBJ2-6; 8 nucleotides align to TRBD1. The CDR3 nucleotides read TGTGCCAGCAGCCCAGTCTGGGCAGGGGGCCGCTCTGGGGCCAACGTCCTGACTTTC. Translation gives CASSPVWAGGRSGANVLTF.